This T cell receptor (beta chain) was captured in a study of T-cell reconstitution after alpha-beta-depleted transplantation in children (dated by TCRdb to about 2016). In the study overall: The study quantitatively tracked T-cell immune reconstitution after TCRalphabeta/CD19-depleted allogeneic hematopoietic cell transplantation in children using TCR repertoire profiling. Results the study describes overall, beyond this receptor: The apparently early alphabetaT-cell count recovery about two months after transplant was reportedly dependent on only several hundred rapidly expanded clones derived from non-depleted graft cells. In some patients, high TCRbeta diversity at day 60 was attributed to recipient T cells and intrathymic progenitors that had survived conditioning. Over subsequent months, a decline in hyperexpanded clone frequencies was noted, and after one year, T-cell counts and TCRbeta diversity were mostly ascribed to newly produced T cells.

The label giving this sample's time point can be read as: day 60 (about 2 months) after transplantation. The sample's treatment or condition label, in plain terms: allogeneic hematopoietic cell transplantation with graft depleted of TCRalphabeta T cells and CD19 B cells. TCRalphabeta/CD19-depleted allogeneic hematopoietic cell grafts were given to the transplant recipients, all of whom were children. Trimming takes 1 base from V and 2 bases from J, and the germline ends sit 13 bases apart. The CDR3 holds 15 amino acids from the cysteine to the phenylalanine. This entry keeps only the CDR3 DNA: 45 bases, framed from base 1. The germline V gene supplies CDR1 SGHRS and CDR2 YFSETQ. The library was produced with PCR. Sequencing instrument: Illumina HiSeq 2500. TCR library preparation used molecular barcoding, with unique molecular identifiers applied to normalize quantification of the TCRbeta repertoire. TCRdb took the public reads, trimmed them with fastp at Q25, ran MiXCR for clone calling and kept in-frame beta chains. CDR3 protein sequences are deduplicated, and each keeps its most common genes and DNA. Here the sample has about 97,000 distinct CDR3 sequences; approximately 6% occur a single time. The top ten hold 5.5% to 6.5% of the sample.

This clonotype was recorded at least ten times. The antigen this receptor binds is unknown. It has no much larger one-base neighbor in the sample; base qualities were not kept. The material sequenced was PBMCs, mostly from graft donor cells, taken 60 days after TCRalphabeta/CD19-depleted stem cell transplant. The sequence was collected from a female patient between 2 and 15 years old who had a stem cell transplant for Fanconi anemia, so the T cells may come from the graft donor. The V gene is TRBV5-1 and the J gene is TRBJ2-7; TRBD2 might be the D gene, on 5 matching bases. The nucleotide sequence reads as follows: TGCGCCAGCAGCTTGTTGCGAGACGGGACCTACGAGCAGTACTTC. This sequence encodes CASSLLRDGTYEQYF.